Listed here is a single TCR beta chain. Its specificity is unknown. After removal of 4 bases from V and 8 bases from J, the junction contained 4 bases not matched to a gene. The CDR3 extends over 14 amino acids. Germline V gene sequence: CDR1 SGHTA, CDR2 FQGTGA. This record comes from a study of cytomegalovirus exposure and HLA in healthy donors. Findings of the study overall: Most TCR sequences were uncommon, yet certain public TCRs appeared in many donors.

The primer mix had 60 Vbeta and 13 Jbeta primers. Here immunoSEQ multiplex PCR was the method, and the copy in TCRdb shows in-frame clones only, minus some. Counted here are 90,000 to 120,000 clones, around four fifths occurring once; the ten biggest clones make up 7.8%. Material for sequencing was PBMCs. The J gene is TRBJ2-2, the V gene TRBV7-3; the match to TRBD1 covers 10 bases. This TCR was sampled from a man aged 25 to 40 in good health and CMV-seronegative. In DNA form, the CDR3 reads TGTGCCAGCAGCTCAGACAGGGGGCGAGGGGAGCTGTTTTTT. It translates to CASSSDRGRGELFF.